This T cell receptor beta chain emerged from a study of early T cells in non-severe SARS-CoV-2 infection. The germline V and J ends were trimmed by 8 bases and 0 bases, with 4 bases remaining between them. Looked up from germline, CDR1 is SNHLY and CDR2 is FYNNEI. The length of the CDR3 is 11 residues. A remark on this clonotype: One base away lies a much larger clone, so this may be a sequencing read error.

TCRdb re-called the 5' RACE reads with MiXCR, one entry per CDR3 protein. The sample has 50,000 or so distinct CDR3 sequences, 12% seen once. The sample comprised whole blood. The TCR sequence derives from an adult who was a healthcare worker with PCR-confirmed SARS-CoV-2 infection or an uninfected control (not recorded which). This chain connects TRBV2 to TRBJ2-5; D is undetermined. CDR3 sequence reads: CASGYQETQYF. In DNA form, the CDR3 reads TGTGCCAGCGGCTACCAAGAGACCCAGTACTTC.